What follows is one T cell receptor beta chain and its context. There is no known antigen for this receptor. Per-base quality was not reported, and no clone a single base away is much larger than it. The data stem from a study of T cell changes during pregnancy in multiple sclerosis (dated by TCRdb to between 2019 and 2020). Context from the whole study: In women with multiple sclerosis, the researchers looked at how the T cell repertoire shifted as pregnancy progressed.

Library creation used the immunoSEQ multiplex PCR assay. TCRdb mirrors the immuneACCESS table, restricted to in-frame sequences. Some clones are absent from its copies; in checked studies, under half trace to an unresolved V gene, and the reason for the others is unknown. For this sample the table gives about 17,000 clones, of which over 65% were detected only once. The ten largest clonotypes hold around a tenth of the sample. Specimen: CD8+ T cells from peripheral blood mononuclear cells, collected after pregnancy. The receptor was isolated from a female donor with multiple sclerosis, enrolled in a pregnancy study.

The CDR3 in this case is CASSLQGAMDIQYF. The nucleotide sequence reads TGTGCCAGCAGCTTACAAGGGGCCATGGACATTCAGTACTTC. The chain was built from TRBV7-2 and TRBJ2-4, and possibly TRBD1, on 5 matching bases. The CDR3 sequence holds 14 residues, the cysteine and phenylalanine included. Only the CDR3 region is kept as DNA, spanning 42 bases read in frame from base 1. Taken from the germline V gene, the CDR1 and CDR2 loops are SGHTA and FQGNSA. V is pared back by 2 bases and J by 8 bases, with 13 bases lying between the germline termini.